The 19 T cell receptor beta chains below all came from one sample that was sequenced in a study of T cells after yellow fever vaccination. One entry per CDR3 protein, called by TCRdb with MiXCR from the 5' RACE reads. The sample includes about 580,000 distinct CDR3 sequences, about 17% of them seen just once. The sequencing used PBMCs, collected 5 days after the first yellow fever vaccination. The receptors derive from a man aged 18-30 years who received the YFV17D yellow fever vaccine.

The chain uses TRBV7-2 and TRBJ2-7; D may be TRBD1 or TRBD2 (6 bases each). V lost 3 bases and J lost 4, with 13 bases in between. The V gene's germline CDR1 is SGHTA and CDR2 FQGNSA. The CDR3 is 14 residues long. The CDR3 sequence is CASSFGGGLYEQYF. Written as DNA, the CDR3 is TGTGCCAGCAGCTTCGGAGGGGGGCTTTACGAGCAGTACTTC.

The chain joins TRBV5-1 to TRBJ1-1; D is possibly TRBD1 (5 bases). Trimming took off 0 bases at V and 2 bases at J, with 17 bases between the two ends. Germline lookup yields CDR1 SGHRS and CDR2 YFSETQ. The CDR3 is made up of 17 amino acids. CDR3: CASSLVENPGRNTEAFF. The DNA for the CDR3 is TGCGCCAGCAGCTTGGTAGAGAACCCGGGGCGAAACACTGAAGCTTTCTTT.

This clonotype was counted only a few times. This rearrangement joins TRBV24-1 to TRBJ2-3; 8 bases agree with TRBD1. The CDR3 extends over 14 amino acids. Germline CDR1 and CDR2: KGHDR and SFDVKD. Trimming removed 4 bases from V and 5 bases from J; junction bases left unmatched: 4. CDR3 sequence reads: CATSDSDRGDTQYF. CDR3 DNA sequence: TGTGCCACCAGTGACTCCGACAGGGGAGATACGCAGTATTTT.

This clonotype was seen a few times. The chain is built from TRBV5-1 and TRBJ2-5, with 12 bases lining up with TRBD2. The CDR3 is made up of 16 amino acids. CDR1 and CDR2 (germline): SGHRS, YFSETQ. The junction had 1 base not matched to a gene; V was cut back by 0 bases and J by 1 base. The CDR3 nucleotides are TGCGCCAGCAGCTTGGGGACTAGCGGGGTCCAAGAGACCCAGTACTTC. Its protein product is CASSLGTSGVQETQYF.

This clonotype was observed a few times. This chain uses TRBV7-9 with TRBJ1-2; D not certain. V dropped 5 bases and J dropped 7 bases, with 17 bases sitting between them. This CDR3 has 14 residues. Germline lookup yields CDR1 SEHNR and CDR2 FQNEAQ (reference sequence). This CDR3 is CASSPGFGPTGYTF. DNA for the CDR3: TGTGCCAGCAGCCCCGGGTTTGGGCCGACTGGCTACACCTTC.

The table lists this clonotype with a few counts. The chain carries TRBV20-1 and TRBJ1-1; 7 bases line up with TRBD1. CDR3 size: 14 residues. J was trimmed by 1 base and V by 0 bases; bases with no gene match: 2. Germline CDR1 DFQATT, CDR2 SNEGSKA (reference sequence). Written as DNA, the CDR3 is TGCAGTGCTAGAGAAGGGACAGCGAACACTGAAGCTTTCTTT. Translating it yields CSAREGTANTEAFF.

This clonotype was seen a handful of times. The V call is TRBV6-1, the J call TRBJ2-3; tentative D call: TRBD2 (7 bases). Deletions cut 6 bases from V and 6 bases from J, with 19 bases between. Germline lookup yields CDR1 MNHNS and CDR2 SASEGT. CDR3 length: 15 residues. Here the CDR3 DNA reads TGTGCCAGCAGACTTATATGGGGGGGGGCCGATACGCAGTATTTT. Its translation is CASRLIWGGADTQYF.

The sample holds many counts of this clonotype. V usage is TRBV7-9 and J usage is TRBJ2-2, with TRBD2 matching 7 bases. The CDR3 sequence is 15 residues long. J was trimmed by 0 bases and V by 3 bases; bases with no gene match: 1. Germline values: CDR1 SEHNR, CDR2 FQNEAQ (reference sequence). The CDR3 spells CASSFRGANTGELFF. The CDR3, as DNA: TGTGCCAGCAGCTTTCGGGGGGCGAACACCGGGGAGCTGTTTTTT.

The chain is built from TRBV4-3 and TRBJ2-5, with a weak D call TRBD1 (6 bases). Between the trimmed V and J ends, which lost 5 bases and 5 bases, there was a span of 12 bases. This CDR3 is built from 13 residues. Per the germline V gene, CDR1 is LGHNA and CDR2 is YSLEER. As DNA, the CDR3 is TGCGCCAGCAGCGAAGGACAGTTGGAGACCCAGTACTTC. Translation gives CASSEGQLETQYF.

The CDR3 coding sequence is TGTGCCAGCAGCCAAGTTTTATTCAATGAGCAGTTCTTC. It yields the protein CASSQVLFNEQFF. The J gene is TRBJ2-1, the V gene TRBV14, with no clear D. The CDR3 loop spans 13 amino acids. Germline V lookup: CDR1 SGHDN, CDR2 FVKESK. V was clipped by 1 base and J by 6 bases, with 7 bases between them.

The chain has TRBV6-1 and TRBJ2-7; D may be TRBD1 or TRBD2 (5 bases each). Trimming pared 5 bases from V and 2 bases from J, leaving 19 bases between. The germline gives CDR1 MNHNS, CDR2 SASEGT. The CDR3 is made up of 16 amino acids. The CDR3 loop is CASSQPGTDNPYEQYF. The CDR3, as DNA: TGTGCCAGCAGTCAACCCGGGACGGACAATCCCTACGAGCAGTACTTC.

V and J are TRBV4-3 and TRBJ2-3; no clear D gene. Germline V gene data show CDR1 as LGHNA and CDR2 as YSLEER. This CDR3 contains 15 residues. V gave up 1 base and J gave up 3 bases, with 11 bases separating them. Here the CDR3 DNA reads TGCGCCAGCAGCCAAGTTTGGCAGCTAACAGATACGCAGTATTTT. It specifies CASSQVWQLTDTQYF.

The sample holds a few counts of this clonotype. The genes are TRBV5-6 and TRBJ1-4, with TRBD1 matching 8 bases. The CDR3 loop spans 14 amino acids. Germline-derived CDR1 and CDR2 are SGHDT and YYEEEE. The V gene end was trimmed by 5 bases and the J gene end by 10 bases; junction bases not matched to a gene: 10. The CDR3 bases are TGTGCCAGCAGTTCAGGACAGGGTTACGGAAAACTGTTTTTT. Translating gives CASSSGQGYGKLFF.

J is TRBJ2-4 and V is TRBV5-6, with 8 bases lining up with TRBD1. The V gene end was trimmed by 4 bases and the J gene end by 8 bases; junction bases not matched to a gene: 5. CDR3 size: 13 residues. Looked up from germline, CDR1 is SGHDT and CDR2 is YYEEEE. The CDR3 here is CASSQGAAYIQYF. The CDR3 nucleotides are TGTGCCAGCAGCCAGGGGGCGGCTTACATTCAGTACTTC.

This CDR3 reads CASSPRTGLRKETQYF. The CDR3 nucleotides are TGTGCCAGCAGCCCTAGGACAGGGTTGAGAAAAGAGACCCAGTACTTC. This chain connects TRBV7-2 to TRBJ2-5, with 8 bases fitting TRBD1. The germline gives CDR1 SGHTA, CDR2 FQGNSA. V lost 5 bases to trimming and J lost 3 bases; unmatched junction nucleotides: 11. CDR3 length: 16 amino acids.

This clonotype has a handful of counts. V gene TRBV7-9 combines with J gene TRBJ1-5; D not resolved. The CDR3 covers 13 residues. CDR1 and CDR2 from the germline V gene are SEHNR and FQNEAQ (reference sequence). V was pared by 5 bases and J by 7 bases, with 12 bases between. CDR3 in amino acids: CASSEGSSQPQHF. The CDR3 coding sequence is TGTGCCAGCAGCGAAGGGTCGTCCCAGCCCCAGCATTTT.

V gene TRBV10-3 combines with J gene TRBJ2-5; weak D call: TRBD2 (5 bases). The CDR3 totals 13 residues. Germline V gene lookup returns CDR1 ENHRY and CDR2 SYGVKD. Trimming stripped 10 bases from V and 1 base from J, with 13 bases between. CDR3 residues: CATQGGAQETQYF. In DNA form, the CDR3 reads TGTGCCACCCAAGGAGGAGCCCAAGAGACCCAGTACTTC.

There are a few counts of this clonotype. J is TRBJ1-2 and V is TRBV25-1; maybe TRBD1 (6 bases). The CDR3 contains 12 residues. Germline CDR1 MGHDK, CDR2 SYGVNS. V lost 9 bases to trimming and J lost 6 bases, with 14 bases between them. CDR3 nucleotides: TGTGCCAGACCGTTAGGGGGTGATGGCTACACCTTC. This encodes CARPLGGDGYTF.

The genes are TRBV6-9 and TRBJ2-5; D assignment may be TRBD1 or TRBD2 (7 bases each). Germline V CDR1 and CDR2: MNHGY, SVAAGI. CDR3 length: 16 amino acids. The V gene lost 5 bases and the J gene lost 4 bases, with 20 bases spanning the gap. The CDR3 nucleotides are TGTGCCAGCAGTACCCCCCGACAGGGCGGGGGAGAGACCCAGTACTTC. Its translation is CASSTPRQGGGETQYF.